The clone carrying this TCR beta chain was recorded once. Its antigen is as yet unknown. This record comes from a study of CD8 T cells in ankylosing spondylitis. Regarding the study as a whole: Ankylosing spondylitis blood seemed to carry a telltale TCR beta motif made of several highly homologous variants. Within peripheral blood, clones linked to disease were CD8+ and relatively rare.

The CDR3 is made up of 14 amino acids. V lost 3 bases, J lost 6 bases, and 1 base stayed unmatched. TCRdb passed the 5' RACE reads through MiXCR, listing each CDR3 protein once. The sample yields approximately 260,000 distinct CDR3 sequences, more than 15% seen once. The receptor was isolated from a male donor with ankylosing spondylitis or in good health (not recorded which). Input material: blood, either unsorted or a sorted T cell fraction (not recorded which). The chain is built from TRBV12-3 or TRBV12-4 and TRBJ2-1; 11 bases match TRBD2. CDR3 nucleotides: TGTGCCAGCAGTTTTGGGACTAGCGGCAATGAGCAGTTCTTC. Translating gives CASSFGTSGNEQFF.